The 25 T cell receptor beta chains below were found in one sample sequenced in a study. TCRdb processed the RT-PCR reads anew with MiXCR; each CDR3 protein has one entry. The data show hundreds of thousands of distinct CDR3 sequences, 12% to 15% seen once. Sample: memory CD4+ T cells from blood. These receptors were obtained from a female donor in good health, serving as a healthy control.

Ten or more counts support this clonotype. At one end, the junction sequence differs from germline, possibly due to a read error. This sequence joins TRBV5-1 and TRBJ2-1, with TRBD2 identical over 7 bases. In germline, CDR1 is SGHRS, CDR2 YFSETQ. The CDR3 consists of 15 residues. CDR3 region: CASSLALADYNEQFF. CDR3 bases: TGTGCCAGCAGTTTAGCGCTAGCGGATTACAATGAGCAGTTCTTC.

This rearrangement joins TRBV9 to TRBJ1-5, with TRBD1 matching over 9 bases. Germline V CDR1 and CDR2: SGDLS, YYNGEE. V lost 3 bases, J lost 11 bases, and 3 bases stayed unmatched. The CDR3 spans 12 residues. The CDR3 sequence: CASSGGTGSQHF. The DNA of the CDR3 is TGTGCCAGCAGCGGAGGGACAGGGTCCCAGCATTTT.

The rearrangement uses TRBV5-5 and TRBJ1-4, with 11 bases matching TRBD1. Germline CDR1 is SGHKS and CDR2 is YYEKEE (reference sequence). With V trimmed by 2 bases and J by 7 bases, 7 bases remained unmatched. CDR3 size: 16 residues. The CDR3 DNA follows: TGTGCCAGCAGCTTTGGCGCCGGGACAGGGGGTGAAAAACTGTTTTTT. The encoded protein is CASSFGAGTGGEKLFF.

A few counts support this clonotype. The CDR3, as DNA: TGCGCCAGCAGCTTCGCCGGGGACAGTCTGGATGAGCAGTTCTTC. This encodes CASSFAGDSLDEQFF. This chain connects TRBV5-1 to TRBJ2-1; TRBD1 matches at 7 bases. The CDR3 totals 15 residues. J lost 8 bases, V lost 2 bases, and 10 bases had no gene match. Per germline, CDR1 SGHRS and CDR2 YFSETQ.

Worth noting for this clonotype: Just one base apart from a much larger clone, this may be a read error. The chain combines TRBV20-1 with TRBJ2-1; possible D gene TRBD2, 5 bases. The CDR3 is 14 amino acids. Germline V gene lookup returns CDR1 DFQATT and CDR2 SNEGSKA (reference sequence). Trimming pared 5 bases from V and 3 bases from J, leaving 14 bases between. The CDR3 is CSAHPSRSYNEQFF. The CDR3 nucleotides are TGCAGTGCTCACCCTAGCAGGAGCTACAATGAGCAGTTCTTC.

The sample holds a few counts of this clonotype. The V and J genes are TRBV6-6 and TRBJ2-1, with D perhaps being TRBD1 or TRBD2 (5 bases each). Germline loops: CDR1 MNHNY, CDR2 SVGAGI (reference sequence). Trimming stripped 6 bases from V and 4 bases from J, with 10 bases between. CDR3 size: 13 residues. The DNA for the CDR3 is TGTGCCAGCAGATGGGACCCGTACAATGAGCAGTTCTTC. It specifies CASRWDPYNEQFF.

This clonotype has a count of ten or more. The genes are TRBV5-1 and TRBJ2-1; TRBD2 matches 14 bases. Germline loops: CDR1 SGHRS, CDR2 YFSETQ. The CDR3 extends over 18 amino acids. With V trimmed by 0 bases and J by 7 bases, 9 bases remained unmatched. The CDR3 nucleotides read TGCGCCAGCAGCTTGGAGACTAGCGGGAGGGCTTTTGGTAATGAGCAGTTCTTC. It is translated as CASSLETSGRAFGNEQFF.

This clonotype was counted many times. This chain links TRBV20-1 with TRBJ2-7, with TRBD2 matching 11 bases. Trimming took 1 base from V and 5 from J; bases not matched to a gene: 10. The germline gives CDR1 DFQATT, CDR2 SNEGSKA (reference sequence). The CDR3 spans 16 residues. CDR3 coding DNA: TGCAGTGCTAGAGCCCCTCTTAGCGGGAGGGCCCACGAGCAGTACTTC. Translated, it gives CSARAPLSGRAHEQYF.

This clonotype was observed at least ten times. The chain couples TRBV6-6 to TRBJ1-2, with 9 bases matching TRBD1. This CDR3 spans 17 amino acids. The germline V gene has CDR1 MNHNY and CDR2 SVGAGI (reference sequence). J gave up 0 bases and V 2 bases, and 7 bases lay outside the gene matches. CDR3 protein: CASSYGTGLRTNYGYTF. The DNA for the CDR3 is TGTGCCAGCAGTTACGGGACAGGGCTCCGGACTAACTATGGCTACACCTTC.

The chain links TRBV7-8 to TRBJ2-1, with TRBD2 matching over 15 bases. V was pared by 5 bases and J by 2 bases, with 7 bases of the junction left unmatched. The CDR3 extends over 18 amino acids. Per the germline V gene, CDR1 is SGHVS and CDR2 is FQNEAQ. CDR3 DNA: TGTGCCAGCAGCCCCCGGACTAGCGGGAGGGAAGCCTACAATGAGCAGTTCTTC. Its protein is CASSPRTSGREAYNEQFF.

This clonotype was seen more than once but under ten times. The chain recombines TRBV9 with TRBJ1-3; 7 bases fit TRBD1. V gave up 3 bases and J gave up 4 bases; unmatched junction bases: 10. The CDR3 loop spans 16 amino acids. Looked up from germline, CDR1 is SGDLS and CDR2 is YYNGEE. CDR3 sequence (DNA): TGTGCCAGCAGCGCAGCATTGACAGGGTCCGGAAACACCATATATTTT. This codes for CASSAALTGSGNTIYF.

At least ten counts were recorded for this clonotype. The chain links TRBV6-5 to TRBJ2-7, with D maybe TRBD2 (6 bases). V was shortened by 6 bases and J by 1 base, with 16 bases between the two germline ends. Germline V gene sequence: CDR1 MNHEY, CDR2 SVGAGI. The CDR3 contains 15 residues. This CDR3 reads CASRRGREASYEQYF. CDR3 nucleotide sequence: TGTGCCAGCAGGCGGGGCAGGGAAGCATCCTACGAGCAGTACTTC.

This clonotype appeared many times. The chain uses TRBV6-2 or TRBV6-3 and TRBJ2-1; 12 nucleotides match TRBD2. CDR3 length: 16 residues. Trimming at V came to 2 bases and at J to 4 bases, leaving 3 bases not matched to a gene. Germline V gene data show CDR1 as MNHEY and CDR2 as SVGEGT. DNA of the CDR3: TGTGCCAGCAGTTACCCTAGCGGGAGGGTATACAATGAGCAGTTCTTC. Its protein product is CASSYPSGRVYNEQFF.

This clonotype came up a few times. This chain uses TRBV10-3 with TRBJ2-2; the D call may be TRBD1 or TRBD2 (5 bases each). CDR3 size: 15 residues. Germline-derived CDR1 and CDR2 are ENHRY and SYGVKD. The V end was cut by 4 bases, the J end by 6 bases, with 15 bases between. The CDR3 is CAISGRGEGAGELFF. CDR3 in DNA: TGTGCCATCAGTGGAAGAGGGGAAGGGGCCGGGGAGCTGTTTTTT.

This clonotype has just a few counts. The genes are TRBV12-3 or TRBV12-4 and TRBJ2-7, with unresolved D. V lost 1 base and J lost 9, with 13 bases in between. The CDR3 covers 13 residues. CDR3 in DNA: TGTGCCAGCAGTTTAGTTCCGAAGGTTTGGCAGTACTTC. Protein sequence: CASSLVPKVWQYF.

In its sample, this clonotype was seen a few times. The gene calls are TRBV6-6 and TRBJ2-3, with D uncertain. The CDR3 covers 12 residues. Trimming left V 2 bases short and J 5 bases short, with 5 bases between. CDR1 MNHNY and CDR2 SVGAGI come from the germline V gene (reference sequence). The CDR3 DNA follows: TGTGCCAGCAGTTACGAAGTAGATACGCAGTATTTT. Translation: CASSYEVDTQYF.

The chain links TRBV5-4 to TRBJ2-1, with 10 bases matching TRBD2. V shed 1 base and J 7 bases; nucleotides not matched to a gene: 5. CDR1 and CDR2 (germline): SGHNT, YYREEE (reference sequence). This CDR3 is 15 amino acids long. The CDR3 region has the DNA TGTGCCAGCAGCTTGAGAGCGGGAGGGATGAATGAGCAGTTCTTC. It specifies CASSLRAGGMNEQFF.

This clonotype came up many times. The chain is built from TRBV6-5 and TRBJ2-5, with TRBD2 matching over 11 bases. The trim removed 6 bases at V and 10 bases at J, leaving 10 bases unmatched. This CDR3 has 14 amino acids. CDR1 MNHEY and CDR2 SVGAGI come from the germline V gene. This chain's CDR3 is CASSPTSGGSFQYF. DNA of the CDR3: TGTGCCAGCAGCCCAACTAGCGGGGGATCCTTCCAGTACTTC.

This clonotype was observed a handful of times. This chain's CDR3 is CSGQVTVNTEAFF. The CDR3 DNA sequence: TGCAGTGGTCAAGTCACAGTGAACACTGAAGCTTTCTTT. The V and J genes are TRBV20-1 and TRBJ1-1; D gene unclear. V was pared by 7 bases and J by 0 bases, with 12 bases between. Germline loops: CDR1 DFQATT, CDR2 SNEGSKA (reference sequence). This CDR3 has 13 amino acids.

This clonotype was observed a few times. The chain joins TRBV20-1 to TRBJ1-2; 7 nucleotides match TRBD1. V trimming: 6 bases; J trimming: 8 bases; junction bases outside the gene matches: 12. The germline V gene has CDR1 DFQATT and CDR2 SNEGSKA (reference sequence). This CDR3 has 13 amino acids. The CDR3 here is CSAQAQTGFGYTF. In nucleotides, the CDR3 is TGCAGTGCACAAGCCCAGACAGGGTTCGGCTACACCTTC.

In its sample, this clonotype was seen a few times. The genes are TRBV2 and TRBJ2-1; possibly TRBD2 for D (5 bases). The V gene's germline CDR1 is SNHLY and CDR2 FYNNEI. The CDR3 runs 13 residues. Trimming pared 2 bases from V and 9 bases from J, leaving 11 bases between. The CDR3 loop reads CASSESGAVEQFF. CDR3 sequence (DNA): TGTGCCAGCAGTGAAAGCGGAGCGGTTGAGCAGTTCTTC.

This clonotype was seen more than once but under ten times. The rearrangement links TRBV18 to TRBJ2-1, with 9 bases that match TRBD2. Trimming removed 6 bases from V and 5 bases from J; junction bases left unmatched: 8. This CDR3 is built from 15 residues. Per the germline V gene, CDR1 is KGHSH and CDR2 is LQKENI. The CDR3 DNA follows: TGTGCCAGCTCCCAACTAGCGGGTCTCGACAATGAGCAGTTCTTC. Its protein is CASSQLAGLDNEQFF.

In its sample, this clonotype was seen many times. The chain joins TRBV6-2 or TRBV6-3 to TRBJ2-7; D is possibly TRBD1 (6 bases). From germline, CDR1 is MNHEY and CDR2 SVGEGT. The length of the CDR3 is 14 residues. V lost 5 bases, J lost 3 bases, and 14 bases lay in between. The CDR3 DNA sequence: TGTGCCAGCAGTAATAACAGGGCCCGCTACGAGCAGTACTTC. It encodes CASSNNRARYEQYF.

This clonotype has more than one count but fewer than ten. J is TRBJ1-6 and V is TRBV3-1; D is undetermined. The CDR3 consists of 16 residues. Germline CDR1 reads LGHDT; CDR2 reads YNNKEL (reference sequence). Deletions cut 0 bases from V and 2 bases from J, with 8 bases between. CDR3 region: CASSQDYGTYNSPLHF. Here the CDR3 DNA reads TGTGCCAGCAGCCAAGATTACGGAACCTATAATTCACCCCTCCACTTT.

This clonotype was detected many times. Here the CDR3 reads CASSQDHGAADTQYF. The DNA of the CDR3 is TGCGCCAGCAGCCAAGATCATGGAGCCGCAGATACGCAGTATTTT. The rearrangement links TRBV4-3 to TRBJ2-3; D remains unclear. Germline V gene sequence: CDR1 LGHNA, CDR2 YSLEER. V gave up 0 bases and J gave up 4 bases, with 11 bases separating them. The CDR3 runs to 15 residues.